The 18 T cell receptor beta chains reported below all come from one sample, sequenced in a study of shared clonotypes between healthy human individuals. The method was immunoSEQ multiplex PCR; TCRdb's version includes in-frame clones alone and lacks a portion of them. The sample lists 450,000 to 600,000 clones, approximately 79% occurring once. Sequenced material: PBMCs. The receptors derive from a woman between 40 and 55 years old in good health. Some clones in this sample may be carry-over from other donors' samples.

A note on this clone: At the DNA level, this CDR3 is encoded by other sequences in the same sample as well. The genes are TRBV28 and TRBJ2-7, with D unclear. Germline CDR1 and CDR2: MDHEN and SYDVKM. The CDR3 totals 10 residues. V lost 5 bases and J lost 4, with 3 bases in between. CDR3 region: CASSLYEQYF. The CDR3 region has the DNA TGTGCCAGCAGTCTTTACGAGCAGTACTTC. Together with reference TRBV28 and TRBJ2-7, the CDR3 gives the full variable domain: DVKVTQSSRYLVKRTGEKVFLECVQDMDHENMFWYRQDPGLGLRLIYFSYDVKMKEKGDIPEGYSVSREKKERFSLILESASTNQTSMYLCASSLYEQYFGPGTRLTVT.

V usage is TRBV29-1 and J usage is TRBJ2-3; no firm D call. This CDR3 contains 14 residues. In germline, CDR1 is SQVTM, CDR2 ANQGSEA. Trimming took 3 bases from V and 2 from J, leaving 12 bases between them. The CDR3 loop is CSVEGLPITDTQYF. Here the CDR3 DNA reads TGCAGCGTTGAGGGCCTACCTATCACAGATACGCAGTATTTT.

V usage is TRBV10-1 and J usage is TRBJ2-7, with D perhaps TRBD2 (5 bases). Germline V gene lookup returns CDR1 WNHNN and CDR2 SYGVQD (reference sequence). CDR3 length: 13 residues. The ends were cut back, 1 base at V and 7 bases at J, with 11 bases in the middle. The CDR3 nucleotides read TGCGCCAGCAGTGAGTTCTCTTGGAGGGAGCAGTACTTC. Protein product: CASSEFSWREQYF.

CDR3 sequence reads: CASNPGQGGTEAFF. The CDR3 nucleotides are TGTGCCAGCAATCCGGGACAAGGGGGAACTGAAGCTTTCTTT. The gene calls are TRBV2 and TRBJ1-1, with D perhaps matching TRBD1 (6 bases). Germline V gives CDR1 SNHLY, CDR2 FYNNEI. The CDR3 totals 14 residues. Trimming removed 7 bases at V and 5 bases at J, with 17 bases between.

This clone occurred once. The chain employs TRBV7-2 and TRBJ2-3; the match to TRBD2 covers 12 bases. The V gene's germline CDR1 is SGHTA and CDR2 FQGNSA. J lost 1 base, V lost 4 bases, and 6 bases had no gene match. This CDR3 contains 17 residues. The CDR3 DNA sequence: TGTGCCAGCAGCTCCCGGAGACTAGCGGGAGGCACAGATACGCAGTATTTT. This encodes CASSSRRLAGGTDTQYF.

The chain couples TRBV6-4 to TRBJ2-7; TRBD1 matches 9 bases. J gave up 3 bases and V 3 bases, and 3 bases lay outside the gene matches. The CDR3 covers 14 residues. The germline CDR1 and CDR2 sequences are MRHNA and SNTAGT. The CDR3 reads CASSEGDRDYEQYF. In DNA, the CDR3 is TGTGCCAGCAGTGAGGGGGACAGGGACTACGAGCAGTACTTC.

Worth noting for this clone: A far larger clone is one nucleotide away, so this likely arose from a read error. The J gene is TRBJ2-7, the V gene TRBV28; D is ambiguous. There are 12 residues in the CDR3. The germline V gene has CDR1 MDHEN and CDR2 SYDVKM. CDR3 amino acids: CASSLWGYEQCF. The DNA of the CDR3 is TGTGCCAGCAGTTTATGGGGATACGAGCAGTGCTTC.

The chain carries TRBV29-1 and TRBJ2-2, with 9 bases matching TRBD1. The CDR3 consists of 14 residues. Trimming at V came to 6 bases and at J to 0 bases, leaving 2 bases not matched to a gene. CDR1 and CDR2 from the germline V gene are SQVTM and ANQGSEA. The CDR3 region is CSVGDRANTGELFF. As DNA, the CDR3 is TGCAGCGTGGGGGACAGGGCGAACACCGGGGAGCTGTTTTTT.

In its sample, this clone was seen a few times. The sample contains more than one DNA sequence encoding this CDR3. The V gene is TRBV5-6, the J gene TRBJ2-7, with 11 bases that match TRBD2. V was clipped by 4 bases and J by 2 bases; unmatched bases: 5. The CDR3 is 15 residues long. Germline values: CDR1 SGHDT, CDR2 YYEEEE. DNA of the CDR3: TGTGCCAGCAGCCAGCTAGCGGGAGGTACCTACGAGCAGTACTTC. This gives the protein CASSQLAGGTYEQYF.

DNA of the CDR3: TGTGCCAGCAGCTTAGGGACTAGCCAGCCAGAGACCCAGTACTTC. Residues: CASSLGTSQPETQYF. The J gene is TRBJ2-5, the V gene TRBV7-6; 8 bases fit TRBD2. V lost 1 base, J lost 4 bases, and 5 bases stayed unmatched. This CDR3 contains 15 residues. The germline CDR1 and CDR2 sequences are SGHVS and FNYEAQ.

A word on this clone: This same CDR3 is encoded by further DNA sequences in the sample. V and J are TRBV6-5 and TRBJ2-7; unclear D gene. Germline CDR1 and CDR2: MNHEY and SVGAGI. V was shortened by 5 bases and J by 2 bases, with 4 bases between the two germline ends. The CDR3 runs 11 residues. DNA for the CDR3: TGTGCCAGCAGTCTCACCTACGAGCAGTACTTC. Its protein is CASSLTYEQYF.

This clone has a count of ten or more. The chain is built from TRBV4-2 and TRBJ2-1; 13 bases fit TRBD2. The CDR3 totals 15 residues. Germline trimming cut 4 bases from V and 5 bases from J; bases unmatched to any gene: 2. Germline V gives CDR1 LGHNA, CDR2 YNFKEQ. CDR3 residues: CASSLGTSGNNEQFF. CDR3 in DNA: TGTGCCAGCAGCCTTGGGACTAGCGGGAACAATGAGCAGTTCTTC.

This chain joins TRBV11-3 and TRBJ2-1, with a tentative D call TRBD2 (6 bases). Trimming pared 1 base from V and 4 bases from J, leaving 11 bases between. The CDR3 runs 15 residues. Per the germline V gene, CDR1 is SGHNT and CDR2 is YENEEA. This CDR3 reads CASSLGGVVYNEQFF. The CDR3 bases are TGTGCCAGCAGCTTAGGCGGGGTAGTGTACAATGAGCAGTTCTTC.

The rearrangement uses TRBV11-2 and TRBJ2-7; maybe TRBD1 (6 bases). There are 15 residues in the CDR3. CDR1 is SGHAT and CDR2 is FQNNGV in the germline V gene. V gave up 4 bases and J gave up 3 bases, with 16 bases separating them. The CDR3 reads CASSYNRVDSYEQYF. CDR3 sequence (DNA): TGTGCCAGCAGCTACAACAGGGTGGATAGCTACGAGCAGTACTTC.

A remark on this clone: In the same sample, other DNA sequences code for this CDR3. The V gene is TRBV30, the J gene TRBJ1-1; D is undetermined. The V end was cut by 0 bases, the J end by 1 base, with 6 bases between. The CDR3 spans 13 residues. CDR1 GTSNPN and CDR2 SVGIG come from the germline V gene (reference sequence). This chain's CDR3 is CAWSVGGNTEAFF. CDR3 DNA sequence: TGTGCCTGGAGTGTAGGCGGGAACACTGAAGCTTTCTTT.

This clone showed up just once. This chain links TRBV7-8 with TRBJ2-7; D perhaps matches TRBD2 (6 bases). The CDR3 contains 16 residues. From germline, CDR1 is SGHVS and CDR2 FQNEAQ. V shed 5 bases and J shed 0 bases, with 17 bases lying between them. For the CDR3, the DNA is TGTGCCAGCAGCCTACCCGGACTACCGAGCTCCTACGAGCAGTACTTC. The encoded protein is CASSLPGLPSSYEQYF. The whole variable domain, filled in from reference TRBV7-8 and TRBJ2-7, reads GAGVSQSPRYKVAKRGQDVALRCDPISGHVSLFWYQQALGQGPEFLTYFQNEAQLDKSGLPSDRFFAERPEGSVSTLKIQRTQQEDSAVYLCASSLPGLPSSYEQYFGPGTRLTVT.

V usage is TRBV14 and J usage is TRBJ2-3, with 11 bases lining up with TRBD2. CDR3 length equals 16 residues. The junction had 3 bases not matched to a gene; V was cut back by 4 bases and J by 0 bases. CDR1 SGHDN and CDR2 FVKESK come from the germline V gene. CDR3 nucleotide sequence: TGTGCCAGCAGCCTGGGACTAGCGGAAAGCACAGATACGCAGTATTTT. Amino acid sequence: CASSLGLAESTDTQYF.

The gene calls are TRBV27 and TRBJ1-2, with D possibly matching TRBD1 (6 bases). Trimming pared 3 bases from V and 5 bases from J, leaving 22 bases between. The CDR3 extends over 17 amino acids. The germline gives CDR1 MNHEY, CDR2 SMNVEV (reference sequence). In DNA, the CDR3 is TGTGCCAGCAGTTTCCTATATCCGCAGGGGCGAGAATATGGCTACACCTTC. This encodes CASSFLYPQGREYGYTF.